This T cell receptor (beta chain) appears in the sequencing data of a study of T cell responses to AZD1222 COVID-19 vaccine. The CDR3 has 14 residues. Germline V lookup: CDR1 SQVTM, CDR2 ANQGSEA. V was trimmed by 4 bases and J by 4 bases, leaving 14 bases between them. Notes on the study in general: Spike-specific TCR breadth rose after two AZD1222 doses, and depth rose as well. Reports indicate that nearly half of spike-specific TCRs are directed at unmutated variant regions. At 160-218 and 743-854, vaccine-associated CD4 TCRs were dominant, and they spanned spike.

Concerning this clone: As yet, its antigen is unknown.

Libraries were prepared by immunoSEQ multiplex PCR; TCRdb keeps only in-frame clonotypes and omits some of them. The sample contains about 110,000 clones, 90% of which appear only once. The sequence came from an adult who received the AZD1222 COVID-19 vaccine. The gene calls are TRBV29-1 and TRBJ2-1, with D possibly being TRBD2 (5 bases). The starting material was peripheral blood, obtained 28 days after the second AZD1222 dose. CDR3: CSVVTAGKYNEQFF. In nucleotides, the CDR3 is TGCAGCGTTGTAACCGCCGGGAAGTACAATGAGCAGTTCTTC.